This TCR beta chain was sequenced for a study of monozygotic twins with inflammatory bowel disease. Germline V gene sequence: CDR1 DFQATT, CDR2 SNEGSKA (reference sequence). The CDR3 runs to 13 residues. The template switching step added UMIs that contained a 6-nucleotide sample barcode. From the 5' RACE reads, TCRdb lists one entry per CDR3 protein and no DNA. The sample's table shows around 100,000 distinct CDR3 sequences. The sequenced sample was blood. The sequence derives from a human donor with ulcerative colitis or Crohn's disease, or a healthy co-twin of an affected twin (not recorded which). The V call is TRBV20-1, the J call TRBJ2-7; the D gene TCRdb calls, TRBD2, cannot be checked with no DNA. CDR3 protein: CSAAGAAPYEQYF.